Listed below are T cell receptor beta chains from one sample, sequenced in a study of a mutant IDH1 vaccine in newly diagnosed glioma. Method: immunoSEQ multiplex PCR; TCRdb's copy keeps in-frame clones and lacks some. The sample yields 85,000 to 100,000 clones, around nine tenths seen once. Sequencing was performed on PBMCs, taken from a glioma patient treated with radiotherapy, temozolomide or both. These receptors were collected from a woman aged 50 to 60 with glioma. Both conserved end residues are part of each CDR3.

v_call: TRBV7-2; j_call: TRBJ2-3; cdr3_aa: CASSLMGVDTDTQYF
v_call: TRBV6-6; j_call: TRBJ2-1; cdr3_aa: CASSYSMTGGGNEQFF
v_call: TRBV10-3; j_call: TRBJ2-7; cdr3_aa: CAIKPGQKSYEQYF
v_call: TRBV19; j_call: TRBJ1-5; cdr3_aa: CASSQGGNQPQHF
v_call: TRBV6-1; j_call: TRBJ1-4; cdr3_aa: CASSEAGGTNEKLFF
v_call: TRBV28; j_call: TRBJ2-4; cdr3_aa: CASRAQGLGRGEAKNIQYF
v_call: TRBV4-1; j_call: TRBJ2-3; cdr3_aa: CASSQPLGLLADTQYF
v_call: TRBV28; j_call: TRBJ2-3; cdr3_aa: CASSGRPVSYRADTQYF
v_call: TRBV7-9; j_call: TRBJ1-2; cdr3_aa: CASSPPSARDYGYTF
v_call: TRBV2; j_call: TRBJ1-5; cdr3_aa: CASSVRTQPQHF
v_call: TRBV21-1; j_call: TRBJ2-1; cdr3_aa: CASSKVGNHEQFF
v_call: TRBV2; j_call: TRBJ1-4; cdr3_aa: CASSDRTGDEKLFF
v_call: TRBV18; j_call: TRBJ2-5; cdr3_aa: CASSQGLAGQETQYF
v_call: TRBV5-1; j_call: TRBJ2-5; cdr3_aa: CASSLDSTGETQYF
v_call: TRBV28; j_call: TRBJ1-5; cdr3_aa: CASRQEGNQPQHF
v_call: TRBV19; j_call: TRBJ2-3; cdr3_aa: CASSSSSTGYTDTQYF
v_call: TRBV2; j_call: TRBJ2-2; cdr3_aa: CASRDIQGGTGELFF
v_call: TRBV10-3; j_call: TRBJ2-5; cdr3_aa: CATAEREEETQYF
v_call: TRBV2; j_call: TRBJ2-1; cdr3_aa: CASTEQPARGEQFF
v_call: TRBV7-3; j_call: TRBJ1-6; cdr3_aa: CASSLLGPIINSPLHF
v_call: TRBV28; j_call: TRBJ1-5; cdr3_aa: CASSWENQPQHF
v_call: TRBV5-6; j_call: TRBJ2-3; cdr3_aa: CASSFLGLGVELDTQYF
v_call: TRBV19; j_call: TRBJ2-2; cdr3_aa: CASKFFGTGGTGELFF
v_call: TRBV2; j_call: TRBJ1-3; cdr3_aa: CASSEFRGSGNTIYF
v_call: TRBV7-9; j_call: TRBJ2-3; cdr3_aa: CASRGRGPDTQYF
v_call: TRBV28; j_call: TRBJ1-1; cdr3_aa: CASSLLDWNTEAFF
v_call: TRBV28; j_call: TRBJ2-3; cdr3_aa: CASSLLLGTDTQYF
v_call: TRBV6-6; j_call: TRBJ1-1; cdr3_aa: CASSSEQGAYTEAFF
v_call: TRBV9; j_call: TRBJ1-6; cdr3_aa: CASSPTGQHNSPLHF
v_call: TRBV6-5; j_call: TRBJ1-1; cdr3_aa: CASRRAQLGEAFF
v_call: TRBV18; j_call: TRBJ2-7; cdr3_aa: CASSPPVTASYEQYF
v_call: TRBV30; j_call: TRBJ1-1; cdr3_aa: CAWSVKGRETEAFF
v_call: TRBV6-6; j_call: TRBJ1-4; cdr3_aa: CASSYIGTVNEKLFF
v_call: TRBV9; j_call: TRBJ1-3; cdr3_aa: CASSMQVQGLGNTIYF
v_call: TRBV5-1; j_call: TRBJ1-1; cdr3_aa: CASRREGYTEAFF
v_call: TRBV11-2; j_call: TRBJ2-7; cdr3_aa: CASSSPGEATYEQYF
v_call: TRBV7-2; j_call: TRBJ2-3; cdr3_aa: CASSTPLAGPTDTQYF
v_call: TRBV5-1; j_call: TRBJ2-7; cdr3_aa: CASSLEGDSYEQYF
v_call: TRBV6-6; j_call: TRBJ2-7; cdr3_aa: CASRLTGASYEQYF
v_call: TRBV27; j_call: TRBJ2-1; cdr3_aa: CASSLRSGGYVNEQFF
v_call: TRBV30; j_call: TRBJ1-5; cdr3_aa: CAWSVLGDQPQHF
v_call: TRBV29-1; j_call: TRBJ2-6; cdr3_aa: CSVEKDSGANVLTF
v_call: TRBV18; j_call: TRBJ2-7; cdr3_aa: CASSPGEGAGYEQYF
v_call: TRBV4-2; j_call: TRBJ2-2; cdr3_aa: CASSQERFQGTGELFF
v_call: TRBV29-1; j_call: TRBJ1-1; cdr3_aa: CSAATRNTEAFF
v_call: TRBV5-1; j_call: TRBJ2-2; cdr3_aa: CASSLVVSSNTGELFF